One sample yielded the 7 T cell receptor beta chains listed below, sequenced in a study of shared clonotypes between healthy human individuals. The protocol was immunoSEQ multiplex PCR, while the TCRdb copy is restricted to in-frame clones and leaves out a portion. The sample consists of about 2 million clones, just under 95% of them appearing once. CD45RO negativity and positive selection for CCR7 defined naive CD8 cells, a population that excluded terminally differentiated effector memory CD45RA+ cells. Sequencing was done on a sample of naive CD8+ T cells sorted from blood. The receptors derive from a man younger than 30 in good health.

CDR3 in amino acids: CASSLWGRNTEAFF. Written as DNA, the CDR3 is TGTGCCAGCAGCTTATGGGGAAGGAACACTGAAGCTTTCTTT. This chain joins TRBV7-8 and TRBJ1-1; no firm D call. Germline V CDR1 and CDR2: SGHVS, FQNEAQ. The CDR3 length is 14 residues. Trimming cost V 2 bases and J 1 base, with 8 bases left between them.

This chain connects TRBV6-5 to TRBJ2-2, with D tentatively TRBD1 (6 bases). Trimming cost V 2 bases and J 4 bases, with 11 bases left between them. CDR3 size: 15 residues. CDR1 is MNHEY and CDR2 is SVGAGI in the germline V gene. CDR3 sequence reads: CASSYQGGITGELFF. The CDR3 bases are TGTGCCAGCAGTTACCAAGGGGGAATCACCGGGGAGCTGTTTTTT.

This chain links TRBV27 with TRBJ2-7; possibly TRBD1 for D (5 bases). Germline lookup yields CDR1 MNHEY and CDR2 SMNVEV (reference sequence). V lost 7 bases and J 4 bases, leaving 11 bases between the germline ends. The CDR3 consists of 12 residues. The CDR3 nucleotides are TGTGCCAGCAACCCTCACAGGTACGAGCAGTACTTC. Its translation: CASNPHRYEQYF.

The rearrangement joins TRBV19 to TRBJ2-7; maybe TRBD2 (7 bases). Trimming removed 5 bases at V and 5 bases at J, with 10 bases between. Germline CDR1 and CDR2: LNHDA and SQIVND (reference sequence). The CDR3 is 12 residues long. The CDR3, as DNA: TGTGCCAGTAGTTCGGGGGGCCACGAGCAGTACTTC. This gives the protein CASSSGGHEQYF.

The rearrangement joins TRBV4-3 to TRBJ2-2, with D unresolved. V dropped 5 bases and J dropped 8 bases, with 15 bases sitting between them. This CDR3 comprises 14 residues. Germline V gives CDR1 LGHNA, CDR2 YSLEER. The CDR3 region is CASSSGPSTGELFF. Here the CDR3 DNA reads TGCGCCAGCAGCTCCGGGCCCTCAACGGGGGAGCTGTTTTTT.

The V call is TRBV9, the J call TRBJ1-6; 7 nucleotides line up with TRBD1. Trimming removed 5 bases from V and 0 bases from J; junction bases left unmatched: 11. The germline V gene has CDR1 SGDLS and CDR2 YYNGEE. The CDR3 loop spans 18 amino acids. CDR3 in amino acids: CASSAEGQPSSYNSPLHF. The CDR3 nucleotides are TGTGCCAGCAGTGCTGAGGGACAGCCGAGCTCCTATAATTCACCCCTCCACTTT.

Note on this clone: This may be a read error: a much more frequent sequence differs by one nucleotide. The sample has other DNA sequences that encode this CDR3 too. The V call is TRBV10-2, the J call TRBJ2-7; D is ambiguous. The CDR3 runs 11 residues. Germline CDR1 is WSHSY and CDR2 is SAAADI. The CDR3 region has the DNA TGCGCCAGCAGCGAGTCCTACGAGCAGTACTTC. Translating gives CASSESYEQYF.